This T cell receptor (beta chain) was identified during a study of CD8+ T cells in alopecia areata. The authors extracted RNA and reverse transcribed it into cDNA as the sequencing template. TCRdb's table, derived via immunoSEQ multiplex PCR, lists solely in-frame clones and lacks some. This sample yields approximately 100,000 clones, of which about 61% are seen a single time; 16% belongs to the top ten. Germline V gives CDR1 SGHVS, CDR2 FQNEAQ. The V gene lost 5 bases and the J gene lost 5 bases, with 8 bases spanning the gap. The CDR3 sequence is 12 residues long. Treatment meaning: oral pan-JAK inhibitor, 5-10 mg twice daily.

This clonotype originated in a human donor with alopecia areata. The chain has TRBV7-8 and TRBJ2-3; a weak D match, TRBD2 (5 bases). Specimen: CD8+ T cells sorted from blood, collected between weeks 55 and 65, from a patient treated with tofacitinib. The CDR3 spells CASSPAGDTQYF. The CDR3 DNA reads TGTGCCAGCAGCCCCGCGGGAGATACGCAGTATTTT.